The TCR beta chain under discussion was sequenced for a study of regulatory T cells in long-lasting Graves disease. Study conclusions and caveats: Public clonotype sharing was higher in persistent than newly diagnosed patients. Less diverse TCR repertoires were seen in persistent Graves' patients than in newly diagnosed ones. Persistent disease exhibited a predilection for TRBV28, TRBJ1-2 and TRBJ2-5.

Time point here: persistent/refractory GD, antithyroid drugs over 5 years with positive TRAb. Scientists built the TCR library using RNA that was extracted from PBMCs. Arm-PCR of CDR3 regions and iRepertoire HTBI primers were the basis on which TCR beta libraries were built. TCRdb redid the calling of the multiplex PCR reads with MiXCR, one entry per CDR3 protein. The sample lists nearly 350,000 distinct CDR3 sequences; less than 20% were seen once. Trimming cost V 6 bases and J 1 base, with 13 bases left between them. Germline CDR1 is SQVTM and CDR2 is ANQGSEA. CDR3 length: 13 amino acids. Ten or more counts support this clonotype. The antigen is not known.

The sequence came from a female donor with Graves disease. The chain couples TRBV29-1 to TRBJ2-7; D possibly matches TRBD1 or TRBD2 (5 bases each). The sample in question was peripheral blood mononuclear cells (PBMCs), obtained when the disease was refractory, from a patient treated with antithyroid drugs. For the CDR3, the DNA is TGCAGCGTACGGTTCGGGGCATCCTACGAGCAGTACTTC. The encoded protein is CSVRFGASYEQYF.